A single sample gave rise to the 9 T cell receptor beta chains below, sequenced in a study of shared T cell receptors in the human thymus. Sequencing was performed with immunoSEQ multiplex PCR; in TCRdb, only in-frame clones are kept and a portion is missing. The sample includes about 660,000 clones, approximately 87% of them seen just once. These data were likewise used in another study, on human thymus T cells.

The sequencing input was thymocytes. These TCRs come from a boy in the first two years of life with a congenital heart defect.

This chain joins TRBV5-6 and TRBJ2-7; TRBD2 matches at 7 bases. With 4 bases clipped from V and 0 bases from J, the junction kept 10 bases outside the gene matches. Per the germline V gene, CDR1 is SGHDT and CDR2 is YYEEEE. The CDR3 consists of 16 residues. The DNA for the CDR3 is TGTGCCAGCAGCCCAAGTGGAGCGGGACCCTCCTACGAGCAGTACTTC. Its protein product is CASSPSGAGPSYEQYF.

J is TRBJ1-5 and V is TRBV28, with 11 positions matching TRBD1. With V trimmed by 8 bases and J by 2 bases, 14 bases remained unmatched. The CDR3 sequence is 18 residues long. In germline, CDR1 is MDHEN, CDR2 SYDVKM. DNA for the CDR3: TGTGCCAGCGTTGCCGGACAGGGGGCCTCGGAGGGCAATCAGCCCCAGCATTTT. Amino acid sequence: CASVAGQGASEGNQPQHF.

The V call is TRBV4-1, the J call TRBJ2-7; D gene uncertain. CDR1 is MGHRA and CDR2 is YSYEKL in the germline V gene. The ends were cut back, 0 bases at V and 2 bases at J, with 20 bases in the middle. The length of the CDR3 is 18 residues. The CDR3 protein is CASSQDLVVQNIPYEQYF. Here the CDR3 DNA reads TGCGCCAGCAGCCAAGATCTGGTGGTTCAGAACATTCCCTACGAGCAGTACTTC.

The V gene is TRBV11-1, the J gene TRBJ2-1, with 9 nucleotides matching TRBD2. With V trimmed by 8 bases and J by 7 bases, 12 bases remained unmatched. The CDR3 extends over 15 amino acids. Germline CDR1 and CDR2: SGHAT and FQDESV (reference sequence). The CDR3 reads CASSRREGRGNEQFF. The CDR3 DNA reads as TGTGCCAGCTCCAGGCGGGAGGGCCGGGGGAATGAGCAGTTCTTC. Full variable domain (outside the CDR3, taken from reference TRBV11-1 and TRBJ2-1): EAEVAQSPRYKITEKSQAVAFWCDPISGHATLYWYRQILGQGPELLVQFQDESVVDDSQLPKDRFSAERLKGVDSTLKIQPAELGDSAMYLCASSRREGRGNEQFFGPGTRLTVL.

This clone was detected once. The chain links TRBV27 to TRBJ2-5, with 12 bases identical to TRBD1. Germline CDR1 is MNHEY and CDR2 is SMNVEV (reference sequence). This CDR3 is built from 16 residues. Trimming at V came to 5 bases and at J to 4 bases, leaving 8 bases not matched to a gene. The CDR3 loop is CASSPRDRGRRETQYF. The CDR3 nucleotides are TGTGCCAGCAGTCCCCGGGACAGGGGGCGACGAGAGACCCAGTACTTC.

The rearrangement links TRBV15 to TRBJ2-2; D possibly corresponds to TRBD2 (6 bases). Germline V CDR1 and CDR2: LNHNV, YYDKDF (reference sequence). The CDR3 consists of 19 residues. The ends were cut back, 0 bases at V and 4 bases at J, with 21 bases in the middle. As DNA, the CDR3 is TGTGCCACCAGCAGAGAGGGGGTAGCGAGGAGGGCCAGCACCGGGGAGCTGTTTTTT. Translation: CATSREGVARRASTGELFF.

CDR3 loop: CASSSRTQNTEAFF. CDR3 nucleotides: TGTGCCAGCAGCTCTCGGACACAGAACACTGAAGCTTTCTTT. The gene calls are TRBV11-2 and TRBJ1-1; D might be TRBD1 (5 bases). The CDR3 contains 14 residues. The V gene lost 4 bases and the J gene lost 1 base, with 10 bases spanning the gap. Germline loops: CDR1 SGHAT, CDR2 FQNNGV. Filled out from reference TRBV11-2 and TRBJ1-1, the complete variable domain reads EAGVAQSPRYKIIEKRQSVAFWCNPISGHATLYWYQQILGQGPKLLIQFQNNGVVDDSQLPKDRFSAERLKGVDSTLKIQPAKLEDSAVYLCASSSRTQNTEAFFGQGTRLTVV.

The DNA of the CDR3 is TGCGCCAGCAGCCAAGAGCCGGGCGGACAGGCGGCCTACGAGCAGTACTTC. This encodes CASSQEPGGQAAYEQYF. The genes are TRBV4-3 and TRBJ2-7, with 7 bases that match TRBD1. Germline V lookup: CDR1 LGHNA, CDR2 YSLEER. The CDR3 loop spans 17 amino acids. With V trimmed by 0 bases and J by 2 bases, 10 bases remained unmatched.

This clone has just a few counts. This chain joins TRBV18 and TRBJ1-4, with 7 bases that match TRBD1. J lost 8 bases, V lost 4 bases, and 4 bases had no gene match. This CDR3 region has 13 residues. Germline lookup yields CDR1 KGHSH and CDR2 LQKENI. The CDR3 nucleotides are TGTGCCAGCTCACACTTACAGGGGGAAAAACTGTTTTTT. Amino acid sequence: CASSHLQGEKLFF.